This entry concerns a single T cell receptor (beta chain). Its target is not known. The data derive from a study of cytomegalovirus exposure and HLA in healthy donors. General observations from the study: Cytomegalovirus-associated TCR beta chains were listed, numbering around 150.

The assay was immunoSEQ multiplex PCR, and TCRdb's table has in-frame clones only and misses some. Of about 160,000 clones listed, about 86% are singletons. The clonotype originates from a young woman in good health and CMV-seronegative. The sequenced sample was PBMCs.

The CDR3 spells CASLPHSGTQNTEAFF. The CDR3 DNA reads as TGTGCCAGCCTCCCCCATTCCGGGACCCAGAACACTGAAGCTTTCTTT. J is TRBJ1-1 and V is TRBV14, with a weak D call TRBD1 (5 bases). CDR1 is SGHDN, CDR2 FVKESK, per germline. This CDR3 has 16 amino acids. Trimming pared 8 bases from V and 1 base from J, leaving 20 bases between.